The clone carrying this TCR beta chain was picked up a small number of times. TCRdb ran MiXCR on the 5' RACE reads and lists one entry per CDR3 protein. This table holds around 1.7 million distinct CDR3 sequences, roughly a third found once. The data were taken from a study of identical twins. CDR3 size: 14 residues. Germline V lookup: CDR1 MNHEY, CDR2 SMNVEV (reference sequence). V lost 4 bases and J lost 6, with 12 bases in between. Sequencing was performed on cord blood. The chain joins TRBV27 to TRBJ2-2, with D unresolved. The sequence was collected from a newborn girl in good health. In DNA, the CDR3 is TGTGCCAGCAGTTATAGGGTGTTCGCCGGGGAGCTGTTTTTT. Encoded protein: CASSYRVFAGELFF.